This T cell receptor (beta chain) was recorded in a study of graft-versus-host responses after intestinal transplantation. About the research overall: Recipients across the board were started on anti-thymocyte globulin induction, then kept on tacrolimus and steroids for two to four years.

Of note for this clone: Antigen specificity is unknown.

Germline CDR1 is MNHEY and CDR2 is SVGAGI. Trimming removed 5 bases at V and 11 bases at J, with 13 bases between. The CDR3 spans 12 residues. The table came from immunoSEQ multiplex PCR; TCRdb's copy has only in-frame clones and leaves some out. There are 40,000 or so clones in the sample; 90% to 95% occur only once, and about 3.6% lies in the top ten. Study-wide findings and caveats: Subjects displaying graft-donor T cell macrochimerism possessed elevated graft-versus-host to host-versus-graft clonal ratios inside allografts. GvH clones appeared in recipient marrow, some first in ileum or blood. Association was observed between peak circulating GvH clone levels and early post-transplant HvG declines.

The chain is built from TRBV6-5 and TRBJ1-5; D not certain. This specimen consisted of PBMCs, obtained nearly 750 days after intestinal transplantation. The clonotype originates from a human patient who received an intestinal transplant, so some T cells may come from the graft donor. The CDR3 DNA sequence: TGTGCCAGCAGTCAAGTTGAGGAGGCCCAGCATTTT. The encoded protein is CASSQVEEAQHF.